Presented here are 18 T cell receptor beta chains from one specimen sequenced in a study of shared T cell receptors in the human thymus. Profiled with immunoSEQ multiplex PCR; TCRdb holds only in-frame clones, not every one. Of over 450,000 clones listed, 75% to 80% are singletons. The data also belong to a second study, concerning human thymus T cells.

The specimen was thymocytes. The receptor set was obtained from a boy younger than two with a congenital heart defect.

V usage is TRBV28 and J usage is TRBJ2-3; 10 positions agree with TRBD2. Germline CDR1 is MDHEN and CDR2 is SYDVKM. The CDR3 totals 16 residues. Trimming took 5 bases from V and 5 from J; bases not matched to a gene: 10. The CDR3 is CASSRELAGNVDTQYF. The CDR3 DNA sequence: TGTGCCAGCAGTCGGGAACTAGCGGGGAACGTAGATACGCAGTATTTT.

The V call is TRBV6-6, the J call TRBJ1-5; D not resolved. V dropped 4 bases and J dropped 4 bases, with 8 bases sitting between them. The CDR3 runs 13 residues. CDR1 and CDR2 (germline): MNHNY, SVGAGI (reference sequence). The CDR3 region is CASSFLENQPQHF. The DNA of the CDR3 is TGTGCCAGCAGTTTCTTGGAGAATCAGCCCCAGCATTTT.

This chain joins TRBV7-6 and TRBJ2-7, with TRBD2 matching 11 bases. CDR1 is SGHVS, CDR2 FNYEAQ, per germline. The V segment lost 1 base and the J segment 5 bases; nucleotides outside the gene matches: 10. This CDR3 has 17 residues. In nucleotides, the CDR3 is TGTGCCAGCAGCTTAGATAGCGGGAGGGCCAGTAAGAACGAGCAGTACTTC. This codes for CASSLDSGRASKNEQYF. Full variable domain (outside the CDR3, taken from reference TRBV7-6 and TRBJ2-7): GAGVSQSPRYKVTKRGQDVALRCDPISGHVSLYWYRQALGQGPEFLTYFNYEAQQDKSGLPNDRFSAERPEGSISTLTIQRTEQRDSAMYRCASSLDSGRASKNEQYFGPGTRLTVT.

The chain is built from TRBV7-6 and TRBJ2-1, with 8 positions matching TRBD2. V dropped 5 bases and J dropped 5; count of bases not matched to a gene: 5. The CDR3 is 14 residues long. Germline V lookup: CDR1 SGHVS, CDR2 FNYEAQ. The CDR3 nucleotides are TGTGCCAGCAGCCGGGGGGGGCTAAACAATGAGCAGTTCTTC. Translating gives CASSRGGLNNEQFF.

DNA of the CDR3: TGCAGCGTTGCGGGCGGGAGCTCCTACAATGAGCAGTTCTTC. Translation: CSVAGGSSYNEQFF. The chain employs TRBV29-1 and TRBJ2-1; 7 nucleotides align to TRBD2. Germline assignment: CDR1 SQVTM and CDR2 ANQGSEA. CDR3 length: 14 amino acids. J lost 0 bases, V lost 4 bases, and 3 bases had no gene match.

This chain joins TRBV19 and TRBJ2-1; D gene ambiguous. Trimming stripped 7 bases from V and 3 bases from J, with 4 bases between. The CDR3 totals 11 residues. The germline V gene encodes CDR1 LNHDA and CDR2 SQIVND (reference sequence). CDR3 in DNA: TGTGCCAGTAATCACTACAATGAGCAGTTCTTC. The encoded protein is CASNHYNEQFF.

This clone showed up just once. The rearrangement joins TRBV27 to TRBJ2-7; a possible D gene is TRBD1 (5 bases). Trimming took off 5 bases at V and 3 bases at J, with 20 bases between the two ends. Germline V gene lookup returns CDR1 MNHEY and CDR2 SMNVEV (reference sequence). The CDR3 spans 16 residues. CDR3 residues: CASSMAYRLDFYEQYF. The CDR3 DNA reads TGTGCCAGCAGTATGGCCTACAGGTTAGACTTCTACGAGCAGTACTTC.

J is TRBJ2-6 and V is TRBV6-1; the match to TRBD2 covers 14 bases. This CDR3 comprises 20 residues. V lost 1 base, J lost 0 bases, and 5 bases stayed unmatched. In germline, CDR1 is MNHNS, CDR2 SASEGT. CDR3 in amino acids: CASSEGLAGGKFSGANVLTF. The CDR3 DNA reads TGTGCCAGCAGTGAAGGACTAGCGGGAGGGAAGTTCTCTGGGGCCAACGTCCTGACTTTC.

V usage is TRBV7-2 and J usage is TRBJ2-7; TRBD2 aligns across 8 bases. From germline, CDR1 is SGHTA and CDR2 FQGNSA. V dropped 2 bases and J dropped 6; count of bases not matched to a gene: 9. The CDR3 contains 15 residues. CDR3 amino acids: CASSLFQREFGEQYF. The CDR3 coding sequence is TGTGCCAGCAGCTTATTCCAGCGGGAGTTCGGCGAGCAGTACTTC.

The rearrangement uses TRBV25-1 and TRBJ2-6; possible D gene TRBD2, 5 bases. Trimming removed 6 bases at V and 0 bases at J, with 12 bases between. The CDR3 runs 16 residues. Per the germline V gene, CDR1 is MGHDK and CDR2 is SYGVNS. The CDR3 sequence: CASRETGISGANVLTF. CDR3 nucleotide sequence: TGTGCCAGCAGGGAGACGGGGATCTCTGGGGCCAACGTCCTGACTTTC.

The gene calls are TRBV23-1 and TRBJ1-4; D not resolved. TRBV23-1 is flagged as an ORF with uncertain function. The CDR3 length is 13 residues. V dropped 6 bases and J dropped 10 bases, with 15 bases sitting between them. The CDR3 loop is CASRPSLDGKLFF. CDR3 nucleotides: TGCGCCAGCAGACCCTCCCTAGATGGAAAACTGTTTTTT.

The chain joins TRBV9 to TRBJ2-7, with D perhaps matching TRBD2 (6 bases). The V end lost 2 bases, the J end lost 2 bases, and 14 bases lay between the germline ends. Per germline, CDR1 SGDLS and CDR2 YYNGEE. The CDR3 is 15 residues long. CDR3 sequence (DNA): TGTGCCAGCAGCGTCGGGGGATTCCGAACCTACGAGCAGTACTTC. It codes for CASSVGGFRTYEQYF.

The rearrangement joins TRBV15 to TRBJ1-2; 8 nucleotides agree with TRBD1. V was pared by 0 bases and J by 4 bases, with 4 bases of the junction left unmatched. The germline gives CDR1 LNHNV, CDR2 YYDKDF (reference sequence). This CDR3 contains 15 residues. CDR3 DNA sequence: TGTGCCACCAGCAGAGATAGGGGACAGGCCTATGGCTACACCTTC. As protein: CATSRDRGQAYGYTF.

The genes are TRBV5-1 and TRBJ1-1, with 8 bases lining up with TRBD1. Germline assignment: CDR1 SGHRS and CDR2 YFSETQ. The junction had 11 bases not matched to a gene; V was cut back by 7 bases and J by 0 bases. The CDR3 runs 16 residues. CDR3 coding DNA: TGCGCCAGCCGGACCAGGGGGCCATCGTTGAACACTGAAGCTTTCTTT. Amino acids: CASRTRGPSLNTEAFF.

The rearrangement links TRBV29-1 to TRBJ1-1; 9 nucleotides agree with TRBD1. The length of the CDR3 is 13 residues. Trimming at V came to 6 bases and at J to 3 bases, leaving 5 bases not matched to a gene. Per the germline V gene, CDR1 is SQVTM and CDR2 is ANQGSEA. CDR3 residues: CSVVQGADTEAFF. DNA of the CDR3: TGCAGCGTGGTACAGGGGGCAGACACTGAAGCTTTCTTT.

This clone was detected only a few times. CDR3 region: CASRRGYEQYF. CDR3 DNA sequence: TGTGCCAGTAGACGAGGGTACGAGCAGTACTTC. V gene TRBV6-5 combines with J gene TRBJ2-5; the D gene is possibly TRBD2 (5 bases). The J call is uncertain, as TRBJ2-7 better fits the DNA end. The CDR3 length is 11 residues. In germline, CDR1 is MNHEY, CDR2 SVGAGI.

V is TRBV9 and J is TRBJ2-3; TRBD2 agrees at 15 bases. This CDR3 spans 19 amino acids. V trimming: 4 bases; J trimming: 2 bases; junction bases outside the gene matches: 11. Germline V gives CDR1 SGDLS, CDR2 YYNGEE. CDR3 DNA sequence: TGTGCCAGCAGCACGAGGACTAGCGGGAGGGGTCGGGACACAGATACGCAGTATTTT. Its translation: CASSTRTSGRGRDTDTQYF.

This clone was picked up one time. The chain is built from TRBV19 and TRBJ2-3; D gene unclear. CDR3 length: 11 amino acids. Looked up from germline, CDR1 is LNHDA and CDR2 is SQIVND (reference sequence). Trimming cost V 7 bases and J 4 bases, with 6 bases left between them. Here the CDR3 DNA reads TGTGCCAGTACCAATGCAGATACGCAGTATTTT. It encodes CASTNADTQYF.